These 15 T cell receptor beta chains were sequenced from one sample in a study of OX40 agonist ivuxolimab in advanced cancers. Libraries were prepared by immunoSEQ multiplex PCR; TCRdb keeps only in-frame clonotypes and omits some of them. The sample shows 20,000 to 30,000 clones, 88% of them seen only once. Sequencing was performed on CD4+ or CD8+ T cells sorted from blood, taken in a trial of the OX40 agonist ivuxolimab. The origin of the receptors is an adult with an advanced solid tumor such as melanoma, head and neck, liver or kidney cancer.

The chain carries TRBV5-1 and TRBJ2-7; TRBD2 agrees at 8 bases. Unmatched junction bases numbered 7, after V lost 0 bases and J lost 5 bases. The CDR3 length is 15 residues. Per germline, CDR1 SGHRS and CDR2 YFSETQ. CDR3 amino acids: CASSLVGREDHEQYF. In DNA, the CDR3 is TGCGCCAGCAGCTTGGTTGGGCGGGAGGACCACGAGCAGTACTTC.

This sequence joins TRBV27 and TRBJ1-4; 7 bases agree with TRBD1. The CDR3 contains 17 residues. J lost 4 bases, V lost 8 bases, and 16 bases had no gene match. Germline lookup yields CDR1 MNHEY and CDR2 SMNVEV (reference sequence). CDR3 bases: TGTGCCAGCGCGAAAGGGGGCCGGTACGGCCTTAATGAAAAACTGTTTTTT. Translation gives CASAKGGRYGLNEKLFF.

The rearrangement uses TRBV6-6 and TRBJ1-1; D is undetermined. CDR3 size: 13 residues. Germline lookup yields CDR1 MNHNY and CDR2 SVGAGI (reference sequence). Trimming cost V 5 bases and J 1 base, with 8 bases left between them. The CDR3 loop is CASSSTENTEAFF. The CDR3 bases are TGTGCCAGCAGTAGTACAGAGAACACTGAAGCTTTCTTT.

The chain joins TRBV5-5 to TRBJ1-1, with D unresolved. Trimming removed 2 bases from V and 4 bases from J, with 9 bases in between. The CDR3 is 13 amino acids. Germline CDR1 reads SGHKS; CDR2 reads YYEKEE (reference sequence). The CDR3 coding sequence is TGTGCCAGCAGCTTCGGGCACGGCACTGAAGCTTTCTTT. It yields the protein CASSFGHGTEAFF.

The chain carries TRBV9 and TRBJ2-7; tentatively, D is TRBD1 or TRBD2 (5 bases each). The CDR3 has 15 residues. Deletions cut 3 bases from V and 5 bases from J, with 18 bases between. Germline loops: CDR1 SGDLS, CDR2 YYNGEE. CDR3 DNA: TGTGCCAGCAGCGCGTGGGGCGGAGGAGGAGACGAGCAGTACTTC. Translated: CASSAWGGGGDEQYF.

V and J are TRBV27 and TRBJ2-7; D ambiguous. Trimming took off 5 bases at V and 1 base at J, with 15 bases between the two ends. The CDR3 consists of 15 residues. Per germline, CDR1 MNHEY and CDR2 SMNVEV (reference sequence). As DNA, the CDR3 is TGTGCCAGCAGTCCCGGTGTTGGATTTTCCTACGAGCAGTACTTC. Residues: CASSPGVGFSYEQYF.

This sequence joins TRBV27 and TRBJ2-3, with D possibly TRBD2 on 6 matching bases. Germline loops: CDR1 MNHEY, CDR2 SMNVEV (reference sequence). The V end was cut by 5 bases, the J end by 8 bases, with 11 bases between. The CDR3 runs to 12 residues. The CDR3, as DNA: TGTGCCAGCAGTCTCCCCGGGGGTACGCAGTATTTT. Residues: CASSLPGGTQYF.

The chain links TRBV27 to TRBJ2-1, with D unresolved. In germline, CDR1 is MNHEY, CDR2 SMNVEV (reference sequence). The length of the CDR3 is 15 residues. Trimming left V 3 bases short and J 5 bases short, with 14 bases between. CDR3 loop: CASSLSASGHNEQFF. CDR3 DNA sequence: TGTGCCAGCAGTTTGAGTGCTAGTGGCCACAATGAGCAGTTCTTC.

Here the CDR3 reads CASSYSAGHEAFF. The CDR3 nucleotides read TGTGCCAGCAGTTACTCGGCAGGGCATGAAGCTTTCTTT. The chain employs TRBV6-5 and TRBJ1-1; perhaps TRBD1 as D (5 bases). The length of the CDR3 is 13 residues. Germline V gene lookup returns CDR1 MNHEY and CDR2 SVGAGI. Trimming left V 0 bases short and J 7 bases short, with 9 bases between.

The CDR3 DNA is TGTGCCAGCAGCGGGGGGGTAGTGGGAGCTTTCTTT. Translating it yields CASSGGVVGAFF. The rearrangement uses TRBV5-4 and TRBJ1-1; possibly TRBD1 for D (5 bases). The CDR3 runs to 12 residues. The germline V gene has CDR1 SGHNT and CDR2 YYREEE (reference sequence). V lost 4 bases, J lost 10 bases, and 14 bases lay in between. Drawing the rest from reference TRBV5-4 and TRBJ1-1, the complete variable domain is ETGVTQSPTHLIKTRGQQVTLRCSSQSGHNTVSWYQQALGQGPQFIFQYYREEENGRGNFPPRFSGLQFPNYSSELNVNALELDDSALYLCASSGGVVGAFFGQGTRLTVV.

The chain recombines TRBV27 with TRBJ1-2; 7 nucleotides align to TRBD1. The V gene's germline CDR1 is MNHEY and CDR2 SMNVEV (reference sequence). This CDR3 contains 16 residues. With 3 bases clipped from V and 5 bases from J, the junction kept 12 bases outside the gene matches. CDR3 in amino acids: CASSFTSQGLGYGYTF. CDR3 bases: TGTGCCAGCAGTTTCACCTCACAGGGGCTCGGATATGGCTACACCTTC.

The J gene is TRBJ2-3, the V gene TRBV6-4; 10 nucleotides align to TRBD1. Trimming took 0 bases from V and 4 from J; bases not matched to a gene: 7. The CDR3 covers 17 residues. Germline V gene sequence: CDR1 MRHNA, CDR2 SNTAGT. In DNA, the CDR3 is TGTGCCAGCAGTGACTCTGGAGACGGGACAGGGGCAGATACGCAGTATTTT. Encoded protein: CASSDSGDGTGADTQYF.

The rearrangement links TRBV29-1 to TRBJ1-2; D is unresolved. The V gene lost 3 bases and the J gene lost 1 base, with 18 bases spanning the gap. Germline V gene sequence: CDR1 SQVTM, CDR2 ANQGSEA. The CDR3 runs to 16 residues. The CDR3 coding sequence is TGCAGCGTTGACCCGATCGTTTGGCACGTTAACTATGGCTACACCTTC. Translated: CSVDPIVWHVNYGYTF. Looking up the rest from reference TRBV29-1 and TRBJ1-2 gives the full variable domain: SAVISQKPSRDICQRGTSLTIQCQVDSQVTMMFWYRQQPGQSLTLIATANQGSEATYESGFVIDKFPISRPNLTFSTLTVSNMSPEDSSIYLCSVDPIVWHVNYGYTFGSGTRLTVV.

The chain employs TRBV27 and TRBJ1-2; a weak D match, TRBD1 (5 bases). Germline assignment: CDR1 MNHEY and CDR2 SMNVEV (reference sequence). The V end lost 5 bases, the J end lost 2 bases, and 24 bases lay between the germline ends. The CDR3 loop spans 18 amino acids. The CDR3 region has the DNA TGTGCCAGCAGTGGTCAAGGTGGGGACCAAATCCTCAACTATGGCTACACCTTC. Its protein is CASSGQGGDQILNYGYTF.

This clone was recorded only once. The chain employs TRBV27 and TRBJ1-5; tentative D call: TRBD1 (5 bases). V dropped 6 bases and J dropped 7 bases, with 16 bases sitting between them. The CDR3 has 14 residues. CDR1 is MNHEY and CDR2 is SMNVEV in the germline V gene (reference sequence). DNA for the CDR3: TGTGCCAGCAGCTACGGGTCTCAGGGACAGCCCCAGCATTTT. Translated: CASSYGSQGQPQHF.